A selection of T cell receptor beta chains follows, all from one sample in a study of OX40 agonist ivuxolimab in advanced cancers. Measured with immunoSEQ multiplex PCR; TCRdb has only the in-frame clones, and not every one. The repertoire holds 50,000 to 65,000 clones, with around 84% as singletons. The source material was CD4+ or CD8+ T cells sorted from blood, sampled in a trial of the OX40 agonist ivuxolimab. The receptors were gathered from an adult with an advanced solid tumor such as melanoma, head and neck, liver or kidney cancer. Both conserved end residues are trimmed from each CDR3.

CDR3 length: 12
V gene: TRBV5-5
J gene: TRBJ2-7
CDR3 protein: ASSLVLLSYEQY

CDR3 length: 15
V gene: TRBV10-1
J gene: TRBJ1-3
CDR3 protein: ASSESGSPVVGNTIY

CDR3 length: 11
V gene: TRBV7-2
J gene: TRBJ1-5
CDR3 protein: ASSGQVNQPQH

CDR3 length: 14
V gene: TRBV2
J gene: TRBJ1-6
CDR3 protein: ASSARDRVRDSPLH

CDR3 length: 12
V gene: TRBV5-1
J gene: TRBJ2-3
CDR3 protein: ASSSVAGSDTQY

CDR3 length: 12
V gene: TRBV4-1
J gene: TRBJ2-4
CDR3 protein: ASSQDSSVNIQY

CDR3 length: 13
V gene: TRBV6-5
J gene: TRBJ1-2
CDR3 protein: ASSYSTRANYGYT

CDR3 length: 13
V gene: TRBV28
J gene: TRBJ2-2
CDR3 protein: ASSFSGIITGELF

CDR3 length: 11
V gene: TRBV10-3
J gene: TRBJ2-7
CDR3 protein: AIARDSPYEQY

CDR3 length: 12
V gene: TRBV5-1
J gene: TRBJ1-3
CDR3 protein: ASSLEVAGNTIY

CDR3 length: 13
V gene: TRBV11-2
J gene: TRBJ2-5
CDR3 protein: ASSPRTGAQETQY

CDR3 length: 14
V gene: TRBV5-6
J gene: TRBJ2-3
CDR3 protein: ASSLRTGGPPDTQY

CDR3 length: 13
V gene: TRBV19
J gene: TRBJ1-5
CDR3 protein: ASSLGQGKNQPQH

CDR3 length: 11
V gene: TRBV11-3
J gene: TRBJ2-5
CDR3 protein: ASSPSYVETQY

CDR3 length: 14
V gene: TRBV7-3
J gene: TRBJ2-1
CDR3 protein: ASSQTSGDNYNEQF

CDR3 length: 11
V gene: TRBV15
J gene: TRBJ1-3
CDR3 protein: ATSRGQGNTIY

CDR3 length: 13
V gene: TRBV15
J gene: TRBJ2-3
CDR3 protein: ATSKGGGASDTQY

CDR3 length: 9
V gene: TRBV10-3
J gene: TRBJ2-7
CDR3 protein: AISHTGEQY

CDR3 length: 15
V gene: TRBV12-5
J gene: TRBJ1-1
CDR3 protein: ASGLTQGGLMNTEAF

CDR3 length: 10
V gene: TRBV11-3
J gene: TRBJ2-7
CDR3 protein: ASSLPPREQY

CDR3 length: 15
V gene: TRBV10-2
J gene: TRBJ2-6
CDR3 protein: ASSVTIVYSGANVLT

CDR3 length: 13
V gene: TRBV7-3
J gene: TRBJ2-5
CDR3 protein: ASSSQPGLQETQY

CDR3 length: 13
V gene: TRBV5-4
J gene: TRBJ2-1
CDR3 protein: ASSSQGPSYNEQF

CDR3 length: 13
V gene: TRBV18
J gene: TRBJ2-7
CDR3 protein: ASSPGGTASYEQY

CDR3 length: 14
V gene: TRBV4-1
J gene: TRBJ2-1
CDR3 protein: ASSQDSGGRYNEQF

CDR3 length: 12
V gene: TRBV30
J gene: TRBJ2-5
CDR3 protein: AWRGTGAVETQY

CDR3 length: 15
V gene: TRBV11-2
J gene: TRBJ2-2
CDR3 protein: ASSSPGGAKNTGELF